This is a list of T cell receptor beta chains from one sample in a study of vaccination and CD4 T cells after COVID-19. The antigens these receptors bind are not known. TCRdb processed the PCR reads anew with MiXCR; each CDR3 protein has one entry. The sample has 12,000 to 15,000 distinct CDR3 sequences; 25% to 35% are singletons. Sequencing used CD4+ T cells from blood, cultured in vitro. Source of these receptors: a human donor who had recovered from COVID-19. Both conserved end residues are part of each CDR3. A D gene is named only where the DNA matches it firmly. Not every row has a clone size; where given, it reads once, few, many or a size class.

size	D	J	V	CDR3	DNA
.	.	TRBJ1-1	TRBV10-3	CAISESGRATEAFF	TGTGCCATCAGTGAGTCGGGGAGGGCCACTGAAGCTTTCTTT
.	.	TRBJ1-2	TRBV25-1	CASSVTQDGYTF	TGTGCCAGCAGTGTAACTCAGGATGGCTACACCTTC
.	TRBD1	TRBJ1-2	TRBV19	CASSAGGTGGGYGYTF	TGTGCCAGCTCCGCAGGAGGCACAGGGGGCGGTTATGGCTACACCTTC
few	TRBD1	TRBJ2-1	TRBV7-8	CASSPRAGYRQGPYNEQFF	TGTGCCAGCAGCCCCCGGGCTGGCTATCGACAGGGCCCCTACAATGAGCAGTTCTTC
few	TRBD1	TRBJ1-5	TRBV11-3	CASSPDRGGGNQPQHF	TGTGCCAGCAGCCCCGACAGGGGTGGAGGCAATCAGCCCCAGCATTTT
few	.	TRBJ1-4	TRBV27	CASSLIRAEKLFF	TGTGCCAGCAGTTTAATCCGAGCAGAAAAACTGTTTTTT
few	TRBD2	TRBJ2-7	TRBV20-1	CSAPGTSGGIYEQYF	TGCAGTGCCCCGGGGACTAGCGGGGGGATCTACGAGCAGTACTTC
.	.	TRBJ1-6	TRBV2	CASSVGYNNSPLHF	TGTGCCAGCAGTGTAGGGTACAATAATTCACCCCTCCACTTT
.	.	TRBJ2-7	TRBV12-3/TRBV12-4	CASTLASGYEQYF	TGTGCCAGCACCCTAGCTTCGGGCTACGAGCAGTACTTC
once	TRBD2	TRBJ2-1	TRBV6-4	CASSETGLAGGNEQFF	TGTGCCAGCAGTGAAACGGGACTAGCGGGGGGCAATGAGCAGTTCTTC
few	.	TRBJ2-3	TRBV6-4	CASRPTSTDTQYF	TGTGCCAGCAGACCGACTAGCACAGATACGCAGTATTTT
.	TRBD1	TRBJ2-7	TRBV30	CAWSLGTGIHEQYF	TGTGCCTGGAGTTTAGGGACAGGGATCCACGAGCAGTACTTC
.	.	TRBJ2-3	TRBV6-5	CASSYSRAGRPGTDTQYF	TGTGCCAGCAGTTACTCGCGGGCTGGCAGGCCGGGCACAGATACGCAGTATTTT
.	.	TRBJ2-1	TRBV5-1	CASSLNSYNEQFF	TGCGCCAGCAGCTTGAACAGCTACAATGAGCAGTTCTTC
.	TRBD1	TRBJ1-2	TRBV20-1	CSARDRQGAFGYTF	TGCAGTGCTAGAGATCGACAGGGGGCATTTGGCTACACCTTC
.	.	TRBJ2-7	TRBV9	CASSGGPTSREQYF	TGTGCCAGCAGCGGGGGACCCACGTCGCGCGAGCAGTACTTC
.	.	TRBJ2-1	TRBV5-4	CASSSMGVGLGGSSYNEQFF	TGTGCCAGCAGCTCTATGGGTGTCGGGTTAGGGGGGAGCTCCTACAATGAGCAGTTCTTC
few	.	TRBJ2-7	TRBV12-3/TRBV12-4	CASSLEEWHEQYF	TGTGCCAGCAGTTTAGAGGAATGGCACGAGCAGTACTTC
medium-sized	.	TRBJ1-6	TRBV6-5	CASSYESSYNSPLHF	TGTGCCAGCAGTTACGAGAGCTCCTATAATTCACCCCTCCACTTT
.	.	TRBJ2-7	TRBV15	CATSRDARGAYYEQYF	TGTGCCACCAGCAGAGATGCCAGGGGAGCCTACTACGAGCAGTACTTC
.	TRBD1	TRBJ1-5	TRBV7-7	CASLYRGNGDQPQHF	TGTGCCAGCCTCTACAGGGGGAATGGTGATCAGCCCCAGCATTTT
.	TRBD2	TRBJ2-2	TRBV6-1	CASSTLSPLRGSGGTGELFF	TGTGCCAGCAGCACCCTCTCCCCCCTTAGGGGTAGCGGGGGGACCGGGGAGCTGTTTTTT
.	.	TRBJ1-3	TRBV7-8	CASSLARAGAGNTIYF	TGTGCCAGCAGCTTAGCGCGGGCAGGAGCCGGAAACACCATATATTTT
few	TRBD1	TRBJ1-4	TRBV30	CAWRRGQGSYEKLFF	TGTGCCTGGAGAAGGGGACAGGGGAGTTATGAAAAACTGTTTTTT
once	TRBD2	TRBJ2-5	TRBV9	CASSVVAGGPGQTQYF	TGTGCCAGCAGCGTAGTAGCGGGGGGGCCGGGGCAGACCCAGTACTTC
.	.	TRBJ1-5	TRBV19	CASRRGQADPQPQHF	TGTGCCAGTAGAAGGGGACAAGCGGATCCTCAGCCCCAGCATTTT
.	.	TRBJ2-7	TRBV12-3/TRBV12-4	CASSDSTYEQYF	TGTGCCAGCAGTGACAGTACCTACGAGCAGTACTTC
medium-sized	.	TRBJ1-5	TRBV29-1	CSVPAALGYQPQHF	TGCAGCGTTCCTGCCGCCTTGGGATATCAGCCCCAGCATTTT
.	.	TRBJ1-5	TRBV4-1	CASSQEQVPLRPQHF	TGCGCCAGCAGCCAAGAACAAGTCCCATTGCGGCCCCAGCATTTT
.	TRBD2	TRBJ2-1	TRBV19	CASSRGLASDEQFF	TGTGCCAGTAGTAGGGGACTAGCGTCCGATGAGCAGTTCTTC